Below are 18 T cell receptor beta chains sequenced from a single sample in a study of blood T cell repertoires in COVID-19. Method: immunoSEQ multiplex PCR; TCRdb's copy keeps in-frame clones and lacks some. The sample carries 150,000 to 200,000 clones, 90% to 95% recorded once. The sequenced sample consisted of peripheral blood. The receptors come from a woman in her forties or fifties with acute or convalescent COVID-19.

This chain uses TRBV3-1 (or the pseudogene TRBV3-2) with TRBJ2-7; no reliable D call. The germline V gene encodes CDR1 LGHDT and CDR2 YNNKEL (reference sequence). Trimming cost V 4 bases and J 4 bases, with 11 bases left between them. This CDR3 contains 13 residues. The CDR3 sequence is CASSPWPFYEQYF. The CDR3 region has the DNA TGTGCCAGCAGCCCCTGGCCCTTTTACGAGCAGTACTTC.

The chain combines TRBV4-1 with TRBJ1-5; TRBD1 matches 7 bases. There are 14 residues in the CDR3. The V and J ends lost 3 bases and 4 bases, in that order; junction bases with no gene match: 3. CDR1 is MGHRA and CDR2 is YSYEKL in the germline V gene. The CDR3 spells CASSQTGPNQPQHF. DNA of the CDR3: TGCGCCAGCAGCCAGACAGGGCCAAATCAGCCCCAGCATTTT.

The CDR3: CASSLEVTLNTEAFF. CDR3 nucleotides: TGTGCCAGCAGCTTAGAGGTGACATTGAACACTGAAGCTTTCTTT. The genes are TRBV7-2 and TRBJ1-1; D is unclear. This CDR3 is built from 15 residues. CDR1 and CDR2 (germline): SGHTA, FQGNSA. Trimming left V 1 base short and J 0 bases short, with 9 bases between. The whole variable domain, remainder taken from reference TRBV7-2 and TRBJ1-1, is GAGVSQSPSNKVTEKGKDVELRCDPISGHTALYWYRQSLGQGLEFLIYFQGNSAPDKSGLPSDRFSAERTGGSVSTLTIQRTQQEDSAVYLCASSLEVTLNTEAFFGQGTRLTVV.

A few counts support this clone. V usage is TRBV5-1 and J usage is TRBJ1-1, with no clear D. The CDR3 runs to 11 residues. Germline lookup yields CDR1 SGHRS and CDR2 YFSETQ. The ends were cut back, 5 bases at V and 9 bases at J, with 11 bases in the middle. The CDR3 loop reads CASSSQDKAFF. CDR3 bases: TGCGCCAGCAGTTCCCAGGATAAAGCTTTCTTT.

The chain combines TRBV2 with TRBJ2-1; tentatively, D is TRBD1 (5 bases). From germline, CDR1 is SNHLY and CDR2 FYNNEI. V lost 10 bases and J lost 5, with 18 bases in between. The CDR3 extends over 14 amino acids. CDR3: CANAREMGNNEQFF. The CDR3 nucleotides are TGTGCCAACGCCAGGGAAATGGGCAACAATGAGCAGTTCTTC.

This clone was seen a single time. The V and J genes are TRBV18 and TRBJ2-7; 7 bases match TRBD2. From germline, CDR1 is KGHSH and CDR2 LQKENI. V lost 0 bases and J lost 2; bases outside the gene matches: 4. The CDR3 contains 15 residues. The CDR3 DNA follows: TGTGCCAGCTCACCACCAATGGGGACTACCTACGAGCAGTACTTC. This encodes CASSPPMGTTYEQYF. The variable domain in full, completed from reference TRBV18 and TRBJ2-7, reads NAGVMQNPRHLVRRRGQEARLRCSPMKGHSHVYWYRQLPEEGLKFMVYLQKENIIDESGMPKERFSAEFPKEGPSILRIQQVVRGDSAAYFCASSPPMGTTYEQYFGPGTRLTVT.

The DNA for the CDR3 is TGTGCCAGCAGCCCAGCCACCCCGGGACTAGCGGGGCAAGAGACCCAGTACTTC. Residues: CASSPATPGLAGQETQYF. The rearrangement uses TRBV13 and TRBJ2-5; the match to TRBD2 covers 13 bases. Germline values: CDR1 PRHDT, CDR2 FYEKMQ (reference sequence). This CDR3 has 18 residues. The V segment lost 5 bases and the J segment 2 bases; nucleotides outside the gene matches: 11.

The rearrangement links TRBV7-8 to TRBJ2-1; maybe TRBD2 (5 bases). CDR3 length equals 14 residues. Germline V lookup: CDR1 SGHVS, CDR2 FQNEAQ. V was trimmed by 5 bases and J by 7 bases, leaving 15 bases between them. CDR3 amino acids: CASSHQRAGNEQFF. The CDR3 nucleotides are TGTGCCAGCAGCCACCAGAGGGCGGGTAATGAGCAGTTCTTC.

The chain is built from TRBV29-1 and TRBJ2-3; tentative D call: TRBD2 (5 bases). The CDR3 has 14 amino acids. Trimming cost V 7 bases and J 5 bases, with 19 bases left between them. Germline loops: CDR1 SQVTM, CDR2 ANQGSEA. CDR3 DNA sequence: TGCAGCGCCGTGAAGGGCGCCGAGGGAGATACGCAGTATTTT. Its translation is CSAVKGAEGDTQYF.

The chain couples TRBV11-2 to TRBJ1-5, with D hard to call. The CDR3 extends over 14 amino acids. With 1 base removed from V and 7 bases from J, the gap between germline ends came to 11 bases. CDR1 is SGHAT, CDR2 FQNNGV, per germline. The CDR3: CASSLGDLGQPQHF. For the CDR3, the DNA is TGTGCCAGCAGCTTAGGAGATCTAGGACAGCCCCAGCATTTT.

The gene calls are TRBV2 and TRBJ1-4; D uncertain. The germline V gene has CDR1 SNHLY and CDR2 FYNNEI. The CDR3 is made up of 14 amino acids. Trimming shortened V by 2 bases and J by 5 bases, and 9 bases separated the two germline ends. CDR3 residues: CASSEQVSNEKLFF. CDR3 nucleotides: TGTGCCAGCAGTGAACAGGTCTCAAATGAAAAACTGTTTTTT.

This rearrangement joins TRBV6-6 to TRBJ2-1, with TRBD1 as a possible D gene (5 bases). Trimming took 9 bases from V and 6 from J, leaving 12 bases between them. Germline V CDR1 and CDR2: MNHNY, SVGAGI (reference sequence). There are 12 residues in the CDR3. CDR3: CASRQGGNEQFF. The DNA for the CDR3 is TGTGCCAGTCGGCAGGGCGGCAATGAGCAGTTCTTC.

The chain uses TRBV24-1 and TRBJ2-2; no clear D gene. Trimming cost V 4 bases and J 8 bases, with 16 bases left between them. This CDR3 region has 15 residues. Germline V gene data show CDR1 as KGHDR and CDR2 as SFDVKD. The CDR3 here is CATSDPRVYSGELFF. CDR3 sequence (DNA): TGTGCCACCAGTGACCCCCGGGTGTATTCGGGGGAGCTGTTTTTT.

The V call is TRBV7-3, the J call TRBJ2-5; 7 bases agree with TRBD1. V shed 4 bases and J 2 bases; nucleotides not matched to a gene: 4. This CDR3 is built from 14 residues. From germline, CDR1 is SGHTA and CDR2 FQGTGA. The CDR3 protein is CASSSTGAQETQYF. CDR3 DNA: TGTGCCAGCAGCTCTACAGGGGCTCAAGAGACCCAGTACTTC.

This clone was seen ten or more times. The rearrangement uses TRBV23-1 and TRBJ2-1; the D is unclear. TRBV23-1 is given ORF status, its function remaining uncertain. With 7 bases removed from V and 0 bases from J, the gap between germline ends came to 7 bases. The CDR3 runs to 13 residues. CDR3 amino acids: CASTPDSYNEQFF. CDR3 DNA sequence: TGCGCCAGCACCCCAGACTCCTACAATGAGCAGTTCTTC.

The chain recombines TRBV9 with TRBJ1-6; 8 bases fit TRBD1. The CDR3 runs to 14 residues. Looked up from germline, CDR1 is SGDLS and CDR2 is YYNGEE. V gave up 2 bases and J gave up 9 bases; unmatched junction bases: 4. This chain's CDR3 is CASSVGQESSPLHF. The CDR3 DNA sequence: TGTGCCAGCAGCGTGGGACAGGAAAGTTCACCCCTCCACTTT.

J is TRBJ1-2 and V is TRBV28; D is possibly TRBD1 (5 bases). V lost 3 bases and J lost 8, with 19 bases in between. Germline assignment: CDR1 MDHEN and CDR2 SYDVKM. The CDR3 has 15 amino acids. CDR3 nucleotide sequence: TGTGCCAGCAGTTTTGGGACCGGGAGGGGCGACGGCTACACCTTC. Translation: CASSFGTGRGDGYTF.

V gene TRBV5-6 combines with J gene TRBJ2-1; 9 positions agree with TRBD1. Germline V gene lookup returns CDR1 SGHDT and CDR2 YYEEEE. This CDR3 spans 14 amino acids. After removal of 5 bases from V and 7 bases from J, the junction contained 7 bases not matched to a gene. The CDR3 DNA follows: TGTGCCAGCAGGGCACAGGGGGCTCGGAATGAGCAGTTCTTC. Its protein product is CASRAQGARNEQFF.